This is a list of T cell receptor beta chains from one sample in a study of CD8 T cells in ankylosing spondylitis. TCRdb reprocessed the 5' RACE reads via MiXCR and lists one record per CDR3 protein. Of approximately 340,000 distinct CDR3 sequences detected, under 15% appear once; the ten largest clones hold approximately 1%. The sample comprised blood, either unsorted or a sorted T cell fraction (not recorded which). The receptors shown here come from a male donor with ankylosing spondylitis or in good health (not recorded which). CDR3s include the opening cysteine and the closing phenylalanine or tryptophan. D genes are given only for firm matches. The size entry is marked missing in some rows and otherwise reads once, few, many or a size class.

v_call	j_call	clone_size	d_call	cdr3_aa	cdr3_nt
TRBV12-3/TRBV12-4	TRBJ2-5	few	.	CASNVQGFQETQYF	TGTGCCAGCAACGTTCAGGGGTTCCAAGAGACCCAGTACTTC
TRBV20-1	TRBJ2-3	.	TRBD2	CSARVGGTTDTQYF	TGCAGTGCTAGAGTCGGGGGGACCACAGATACGCAGTATTTT
TRBV27	TRBJ2-1	few	TRBD2	CASRRDSSVAGAYNEQFF	TGTGCCAGCAGGAGGGACAGCTCCGTAGCGGGAGCGTACAATGAGCAGTTCTTC
TRBV10-3	TRBJ2-1	few	.	CAIKSTGNEQFF	TGTGCCATCAAATCGACTGGGAATGAGCAGTTCTTC
TRBV4-1	TRBJ2-1	.	.	CASSLPSFYNEQFF	TGCGCCAGCAGCCTCCCCTCCTTTTACAATGAGCAGTTCTTC
TRBV5-8	TRBJ2-3	.	.	CASSLDLASTDTQYF	TGTGCCAGCAGCTTGGACCTAGCGAGCACAGATACGCAGTATTTT
TRBV5-5	TRBJ1-1	few	.	CASSLLYDIMNTEAFF	TGTGCCAGCAGCTTGCTTTACGACATCATGAACACTGAAGCTTTCTTT
TRBV30	TRBJ2-2	.	.	CAWNRRASTGELFF	TGTGCCTGGAATAGACGAGCGAGCACCGGGGAGCTGTTTTTT
TRBV5-1	TRBJ1-1	few	.	CASSLGGPGLNTEAFF	TGCGCCAGCAGCTTGGGGGGGCCGGGGCTGAACACTGAAGCTTTCTTT
TRBV4-2	TRBJ2-7	.	.	CASSTGQKGYEQYF	TGTGCCAGCAGCACTGGACAGAAGGGCTACGAGCAGTACTTC
TRBV11-2	TRBJ2-7	.	TRBD2	CASSLGLAGRTYEQYF	TGTGCCAGCAGCCTGGGACTAGCGGGCAGAACCTACGAGCAGTACTTC
TRBV12-5	TRBJ1-1	.	TRBD1	CASVHRGRGGTEAFF	TGTGCTAGTGTTCACAGGGGCCGGGGGGGCACTGAAGCTTTCTTT
TRBV4-2	TRBJ2-5	many	.	CASSQGSGGVEGQYF	TGTGCCAGCAGCCAAGGATCGGGTGGCGTGGAGGGCCAGTACTTC
TRBV6-1	TRBJ2-3	few	.	CASSERGFADTQYF	TGTGCCAGCAGTGAAAGGGGGTTTGCGGATACGCAGTATTTT
TRBV19	TRBJ1-5	.	.	CASSIFASNQPQHF	TGTGCCAGTAGTATATTCGCCAGCAATCAGCCCCAGCATTTT
TRBV2	TRBJ2-5	.	.	CASTADMGETQYF	TGTGCCAGCACCGCGGACATGGGGGAGACCCAGTACTTC
TRBV4-1	TRBJ1-5	many	.	CASSPYGRLDQPQHF	TGCGCCAGCAGCCCCTATGGCAGGCTCGATCAGCCCCAGCATTTT
TRBV12-3/TRBV12-4	TRBJ2-2	many	.	CASSRLGAWTGELFF	TGTGCCAGCAGTCGATTGGGGGCATGGACCGGGGAGCTGTTTTTT
TRBV7-2	TRBJ2-7	few	.	CASSLVGPYEQYF	TGTGCCAGCAGCTTAGTTGGCCCCTACGAGCAGTACTTC
TRBV5-1	TRBJ1-4	many	.	CASSLKPGGNEKLFF	TGCGCCAGCAGCTTGAAGCCCGGAGGAAATGAAAAACTGTTTTTT
TRBV7-9	TRBJ2-1	few	TRBD2	CASSLPGLAREDEQFF	TGTGCCAGCAGCTTACCGGGACTCGCGCGGGAGGATGAGCAGTTCTTC
TRBV5-1	TRBJ1-1	few	.	CASSTAQGETEAFF	TGCGCCAGCAGCACCGCGCAGGGAGAAACTGAAGCTTTCTTT
TRBV5-6	TRBJ2-3	.	.	CASSFDSEGSDTQYF	TGTGCCAGCAGCTTTGATTCGGAGGGATCCGATACGCAGTATTTT
TRBV30	TRBJ2-7	.	.	CAGRAPGYRPYEQYF	TGTGCCGGACGAGCCCCGGGGTACAGGCCCTACGAGCAGTACTTC
TRBV7-9	TRBJ2-1	few	TRBD2	CALTTSGVRDEQFF	TGTGCCCTAACAACTAGCGGGGTTAGGGATGAGCAGTTCTTC
TRBV11-2	TRBJ2-7	.	.	CASSSTDSPTYEQYF	TGTGCCAGCAGCTCTACGGACAGCCCAACCTACGAGCAGTACTTC